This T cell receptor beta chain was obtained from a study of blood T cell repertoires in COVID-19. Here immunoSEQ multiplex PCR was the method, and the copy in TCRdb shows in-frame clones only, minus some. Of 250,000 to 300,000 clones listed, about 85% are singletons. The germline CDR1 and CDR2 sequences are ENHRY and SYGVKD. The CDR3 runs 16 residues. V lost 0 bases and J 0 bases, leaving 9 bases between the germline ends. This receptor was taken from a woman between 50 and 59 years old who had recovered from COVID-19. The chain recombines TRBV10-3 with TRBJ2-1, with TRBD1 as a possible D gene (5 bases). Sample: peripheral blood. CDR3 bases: TGTGCCATCAGTGAGTCGACAGTTAGCTCCTACAATGAGCAGTTCTTC. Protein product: CAISESTVSSYNEQFF.